This TCR beta chain is drawn from a study of T cell repertoires in cytomegalovirus infection. Across the whole study: Well-studied HLA-B-restricted CMV epitopes were used in the study alongside recently identified HLA-C-restricted ones. Public TCR beta signatures indicated both CMV infection and matching HLA type. Study-wide findings and caveats: Summed frequency of public TCR beta families distinguished CMV carriers with the relevant HLA. HLA-C-restricted TCR beta clonotypes specific for CMV led the ex vivo response.

This clonotype was recorded a few times. Its target is unknown. The V end lost 0 bases, the J end lost 5 bases, and 13 bases lay between the germline ends. The CDR3 runs 16 residues. In germline, CDR1 is SGHVS, CDR2 FNYEAQ. TCRdb analysed the reads with MiXCR anew, one entry per CDR3 protein. The table shows some 920,000 distinct CDR3 sequences, with roughly 30% occurring only once. This sequence joins TRBV7-6 and TRBJ2-2; perhaps D is TRBD1 or TRBD2 (7 bases each). The receptor's source is a human donor in good health (CMV status not recorded). Some clones in this sample may be carry-over from other donors' samples. The sequencing here drew on cultured CD8+ T cells from PBMCs, taken from culture after CMV antigen stimulation. CDR3 nucleotide sequence: TGTGCCAGCAGCTTAGCGACAGGGAGGGTGACCGGGGAGCTGTTTTTT. Translated, it gives CASSLATGRVTGELFF.